Listed below are T cell receptor beta chains from one sample, sequenced in a study of response to subunit inactivated influenza vaccine. TCRdb reanalysed the RT-PCR reads using MiXCR and keeps one entry per CDR3 protein. Altogether 550,000 to 800,000 distinct CDR3 sequences are present, approximately 14% being singletons, with the ten largest covering roughly 12%. The starting material was PBMCs from blood, obtained 12 days after vaccination. Source of these receptors: a man in his forties or fifties who received an inactivated influenza vaccine. The conserved cysteine and the conserved F or W are not part of the CDR3 here.

CDR3aa	v_gene	j_gene
ASGQGHNTIY	TRBV12-3/TRBV12-4	TRBJ1-3
SVQGSWETQY	TRBV29-1	TRBJ2-5
SASREGFIETQY	TRBV20-1	TRBJ2-5
SARPAFGDTQY	TRBV20-1	TRBJ2-3
ASSWDIQAQY	TRBV12-3/TRBV12-4	TRBJ2-5
SARRPNSGGRSYEQY	TRBV20-1	TRBJ2-7
ASSLDRGAPNSPLH	TRBV7-2	TRBJ1-6
ASSPTGGVGNQPQH	TRBV5-1	TRBJ1-5
ASSRPGGSNTEAF	TRBV12-3/TRBV12-4	TRBJ1-1
ASSQVGIFYHSDGYT	TRBV14	TRBJ1-2
ASSLGQGAFTDTQY	TRBV12-3/TRBV12-4	TRBJ2-3
ASSWAGTYNEQF	TRBV5-6	TRBJ2-1
ASRQGLSSGANVLT	TRBV5-1	TRBJ2-6
AISASLALNTGELF	TRBV10-3	TRBJ2-2
ASSLAGQGNSPLH	TRBV5-1	TRBJ1-6
ASSQGRHNEAF	TRBV3-1	TRBJ1-1
ASSYLGTGADTQY	TRBV6-2/TRBV6-3	TRBJ2-3
ASSFGTSELLTDTQY	TRBV7-3	TRBJ2-3
ASCSLGRNDEQF	TRBV6-1	TRBJ2-1
SASRGGLAY	TRBV20-1	TRBJ2-7
ASSLAPRTRLAGTNNEQF	TRBV7-6	TRBJ2-1
SAAGQQDTQY	TRBV20-1	TRBJ2-3
ASSLGASVYNEQF	TRBV12-3/TRBV12-4	TRBJ2-1
ASSSGRGRYNEQF	TRBV7-9	TRBJ2-1
ASSPGGRQETQY	TRBV7-2	TRBJ2-5
SAITGSETQY	TRBV20-1	TRBJ2-5
ARTGQGDRETQY	TRBV23-1	TRBJ2-5
ASSLFQGNYNEQF	TRBV7-2	TRBJ2-1
ASSASSGRSGDTQY	TRBV9	TRBJ2-3
ASSLGSGYEQF	TRBV12-3/TRBV12-4	TRBJ2-1
ASSYGTGATDTQY	TRBV6-2/TRBV6-3	TRBJ2-3
ASSDRQGRNQPQH	TRBV12-3/TRBV12-4	TRBJ1-5
ASSLPNTDTQY	TRBV5-1	TRBJ2-3
ASSYEGTGSYNEQF	TRBV5-1	TRBJ2-1
ASSLGDSMNTGELF	TRBV7-9	TRBJ2-2
ASSRTSGADPNNEQF	TRBV7-2	TRBJ2-1
ASSHSTSGGYEQY	TRBV4-2	TRBJ2-7
SALDGGRSQETQY	TRBV20-1	TRBJ2-5
ASSLSNGPQGQY	TRBV7-2	TRBJ2-5
ASSSGFWGVTSYEQY	TRBV7-2	TRBJ2-7
ASSHDSEYQPQH	TRBV5-5	TRBJ1-5
SASLGGEYYGYT	TRBV20-1	TRBJ1-2
ASSLPTAVSGANVLT	TRBV5-1	TRBJ2-6
AISEYEGRETEAF	TRBV10-3	TRBJ1-1
ASSFRRVGTEAF	TRBV12-3/TRBV12-4	TRBJ1-1
ASSQVDGTKSYEQY	TRBV3-1	TRBJ2-7
ASSQPGMSETQY	TRBV3-1	TRBJ2-5
SAVEQNNEQF	TRBV20-1	TRBJ2-1
ASSAAGANNEQF	TRBV5-1	TRBJ2-1
ASSSGLLSSYKEQF	TRBV5-5	TRBJ2-1